The rows below give T cell receptor beta chains drawn from one sample of a study of T cell repertoires in cytomegalovirus infection. TCRdb reprocessed the reads with MiXCR, giving one entry per CDR3 protein. The sample comprises under 150,000 distinct CDR3 sequences, 30% to 35% of which are singletons, and more than 35% rests with the top ten. Their specific antigens are unknown. The specimen comprised CD8+ T cells from cultured PBMCs, sampled from culture after CMV antigen stimulation. The receptors come from a human donor in good health (CMV status not recorded). Some clones in this sample may be carry-over from other donors' samples. The CDR3 runs from the conserved cysteine through the conserved F or W. Clone size appears in some rows only: once, few, many, or a class for an expanded clone.

>few|TRBV19
CASTPGQGSYGYTF
>NA|TRBV12-3/TRBV12-4
CASSLGDYQPQHF
>few|TRBV10-3
CAISQQGSANQPQHF
>NA|TRBV18
CASSPELDRAMDEQYF
>few|TRBV7-2
CASTPVGDFSYEQYF
>NA|TRBV12-3/TRBV12-4
CASSPGGGGDLYNEQFF
>NA|TRBV7-6
CASSFGRGETQYF
>NA|TRBV6-2/TRBV6-3
CASSYGGEWNEQFF
>NA|TRBV7-9
CASSSTGRGSYNEQFF
>NA|TRBV7-8
CASSFGQLAEAFF
>few|TRBV6-6
CASSYAGQPYEQYF
>NA|TRBV19
CASTPWGGDTEAFF
>few|TRBV12-5
CASGFSGGVLYDYGYTF
>few|TRBV12-3/TRBV12-4
CASSLPASGSNIQYF
>NA|TRBV2
CASKVSDEQYF
>NA|TRBV12-3/TRBV12-4
CASSLSGAHEQYF
>few|TRBV7-9
CASSFGQGNSPLHF
>NA|TRBV5-6
CASSPPDPYEQYF
>many|TRBV7-2
CASSLGRGLIALDYGYTF
>NA|TRBV6-5
CASSYSRLMSYEQYF
>few|TRBV6-1
CASSGSMADTQYF
>few|TRBV6-5
CASSYSRAGGQPQHF
>NA|TRBV7-9
CASSSSRFWGTGVHEQFF
>NA|TRBV10-3
CAISESNF
>few|TRBV19
CASTSGEWVGSGANVLTF
>few|TRBV6-8
CASRRGGAYNEQFF
>NA|TRBV7-9
CASTPPTRTNYGYTF
>many|TRBV7-2
CASRRDSGSGNTIYF
>few|TRBV20-1
CSASDSGGSNSYEQYF
>NA|TRBV6-2/TRBV6-3
CASSYRDRGLGYYGYTF
>NA|TRBV5-1
CASSRSNYNEQFF
>NA|TRBV6-6
CASSYAFTDTQYF
>few|TRBV6-6
CASSDRGYSNQPQHF
>NA|TRBV5-1
CASSEGGQYTGELFF
>NA|TRBV5-6
CASSLLAGGGNEQFF
>NA|TRBV27
CASSPRGTSYEQYF
>NA|TRBV6-5
CASSYPGNPGELFF
>NA|TRBV6-1
CASSEAWPAVAYEQYF
>NA|TRBV7-9
CASSLSVVTNTEAFF
>NA|TRBV18
CASSLGFGQGSHEQYF